Below, 3 T cell receptor beta chains from the same sample are listed, as sequenced in a study of regulatory T cells in long-lasting Graves disease. The time point denotes: persistent/refractory GD, antithyroid drugs over 5 years with positive TRAb. From RNA extracted from PBMCs, the TCR library was made. The authors built TCR beta libraries using iRepertoire HTBI primers and Arm-PCR of CDR3 regions. MiXCR was run by TCRdb on the multiplex PCR reads, yielding one entry per CDR3 protein. The repertoire consists of some 470,000 distinct CDR3 sequences, with roughly 21% occurring once and the leading ten covering approximately 6.4%. This specimen was peripheral blood mononuclear cells (PBMCs), taken when the disease was refractory, from a patient treated with antithyroid drugs. Every receptor here comes from a female donor with Graves disease.

This clonotype was recorded at least ten times. The gene calls are TRBV7-2 and TRBJ2-2; possibly TRBD1 for D (7 bases). Germline V gene lookup returns CDR1 SGHTA and CDR2 FQGNSA. This CDR3 is built from 15 residues. Trimming removed 2 bases from V and 4 bases from J, with 11 bases in between. CDR3 loop: CASSLTGEATGELFF. Written as DNA, the CDR3 is TGTGCCAGCAGCTTAACAGGGGAGGCCACCGGGGAGCTGTTTTTT.

Comments on this clonotype: Given a much more abundant clone one base away, this may be a read error. This chain joins TRBV28 and TRBJ2-7, with 9 bases matching TRBD1. V trimming: 5 bases; J trimming: 6 bases; junction bases outside the gene matches: 11. The CDR3 has 15 residues. CDR1 is MDHEN and CDR2 is SYDVKM in the germline V gene. This CDR3 reads CASSPNPGQGSEQYF. Here the CDR3 DNA reads TGTGCCAGCAGTCCCAACCCGGGACAGGGATCCGAGCAGTACTTC.

This clonotype was recorded at least ten times. The chain combines TRBV2 with TRBJ1-2; D may be TRBD1 (5 bases). Trimming took off 3 bases at V and 3 bases at J, with 14 bases between the two ends. Germline CDR1 reads SNHLY; CDR2 reads FYNNEI. There are 15 residues in the CDR3. CDR3 in amino acids: CASSEQGGRDYGYTF. The DNA of the CDR3 is TGTGCCAGCAGTGAGCAGGGAGGGAGGGACTATGGCTACACCTTC.